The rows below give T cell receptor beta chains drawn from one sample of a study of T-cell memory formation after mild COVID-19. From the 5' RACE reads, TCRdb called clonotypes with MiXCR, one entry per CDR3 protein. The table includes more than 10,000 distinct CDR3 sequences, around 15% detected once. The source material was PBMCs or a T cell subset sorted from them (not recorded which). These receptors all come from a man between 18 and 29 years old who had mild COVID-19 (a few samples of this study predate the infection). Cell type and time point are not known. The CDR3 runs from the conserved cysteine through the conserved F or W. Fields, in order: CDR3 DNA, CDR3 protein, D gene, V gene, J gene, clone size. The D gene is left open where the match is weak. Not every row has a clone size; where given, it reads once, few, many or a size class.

DNA: TGCAGCGTTGGAGCGGGGGGGCCGGAAGATACGCAGTATTTT
CDR3: CSVGAGGPEDTQYF
D: TRBD2
V: TRBV29-1
J: TRBJ2-3
size: NA

DNA: TGTGCCAGCAGCCCACGGGGGGGCCGTCATCCAGATACGCAGTATTTT
CDR3: CASSPRGGRHPDTQYF
D: TRBD2
V: TRBV7-2
J: TRBJ2-3
size: NA

DNA: TGTGCCAGCAGCTCCGTTTGGGGAGAGCCTGGCGAGCAGTACTTC
CDR3: CASSSVWGEPGEQYF
D: NA
V: TRBV6-5
J: TRBJ2-7
size: many

DNA: TGTGCCAGCACCTCTTTGGGGTGGGACGGAATCACCGGGGAGCTGTTTTTT
CDR3: CASTSLGWDGITGELFF
D: NA
V: TRBV12-3/TRBV12-4
J: TRBJ2-2
size: many

DNA: TGTGCCAGCAGCCGTACCAGGGTTTCGAACACCGGGGAGCTGTTTTTT
CDR3: CASSRTRVSNTGELFF
D: NA
V: TRBV7-3
J: TRBJ2-2
size: few

DNA: TGTGCCAGCAGTTTCTGGGGGGACAGGGAGGGCATTCAGTACTTC
CDR3: CASSFWGDREGIQYF
D: TRBD1
V: TRBV6-6
J: TRBJ2-4
size: many

DNA: TGTGCCAGCACCACAACGGCAGGGGGGGGACTTTACAATGAGCAGTTCTTC
CDR3: CASTTTAGGGLYNEQFF
D: NA
V: TRBV7-8
J: TRBJ2-1
size: many

DNA: TGCGCCAGCACTCCTTCCCCAGGGGCAGTTTCCCCAACACGGACCCAGTACTTC
CDR3: CASTPSPGAVSPTRTQYF
D: NA
V: TRBV4-1
J: TRBJ2-5
size: many

DNA: TGCGCCAGTCGTGGCGGACAGGGCTACGAGCAGTACTTC
CDR3: CASRGGQGYEQYF
D: TRBD1
V: TRBV5-1
J: TRBJ2-7
size: many

DNA: TGTGCCAGCAGTCCCTGGGGGGGCTCCTACGAGCAGTACTTC
CDR3: CASSPWGGSYEQYF
D: TRBD2
V: TRBV6-5
J: TRBJ2-7
size: many

DNA: TGTGCCAGCTCACCACCCCCGAGGGGACCCAACCAAGAGACCCAGTACTTC
CDR3: CASSPPPRGPNQETQYF
D: NA
V: TRBV18
J: TRBJ2-5
size: many

DNA: TGTGCCAGTAGTCCGGGGACAGAGGTGGATACGCAGTATTTT
CDR3: CASSPGTEVDTQYF
D: TRBD1
V: TRBV19
J: TRBJ2-3
size: many

DNA: TGTGCCAGCACCAACTACGCGGACAGGGGTGACTACACCTTC
CDR3: CASTNYADRGDYTF
D: TRBD1
V: TRBV6-2/TRBV6-3
J: TRBJ1-2
size: many

DNA: TGCGCCAGCAGCAAGCTAGCGGGAGGAATAAATGAGCAGTTCTTC
CDR3: CASSKLAGGINEQFF
D: TRBD2
V: TRBV5-1
J: TRBJ2-1
size: once

DNA: TGTGCCAGCCTACCGGGACAGGCCCCCTACGAGCAGTACTTC
CDR3: CASLPGQAPYEQYF
D: TRBD1
V: TRBV25-1
J: TRBJ2-7
size: NA

DNA: TGTGCCATCAGGGGGACAGAAAGAACGCCTAGCACAGATACGCAGTATTTT
CDR3: CAIRGTERTPSTDTQYF
D: TRBD1
V: TRBV10-3
J: TRBJ2-3
size: few

DNA: TGTGCCAGCAGTTCGGACAGGGGGCCTGCAAACACCATATATTTT
CDR3: CASSSDRGPANTIYF
D: TRBD1
V: TRBV5-4
J: TRBJ1-3
size: NA

DNA: TGTGCCAGCAGCCAAGTACCTCCGGGCAGCAGCTTCCCCTATGGCTACACCTTC
CDR3: CASSQVPPGSSFPYGYTF
D: NA
V: TRBV4-2
J: TRBJ1-2
size: many

DNA: TGCGCCAGCAGCCAAGATAGCTGGGTCGACAGGACCTACGAGCAGTACTTC
CDR3: CASSQDSWVDRTYEQYF
D: NA
V: TRBV4-1
J: TRBJ2-7
size: many

DNA: TGTGCCAGCAGTTTCCGGGTCCCGCCAGATACGCAGTATTTT
CDR3: CASSFRVPPDTQYF
D: NA
V: TRBV27
J: TRBJ2-3
size: many

DNA: TGTGCCATCAGTGAGTCTTCAGTCAGGAGCTCCTACGAGCAGTACTTC
CDR3: CAISESSVRSSYEQYF
D: NA
V: TRBV10-3
J: TRBJ2-7
size: many

DNA: TGCAGCGTTGCCGGGACTAGCGGAGCAGTCCAAGAGACCCAGTACTTC
CDR3: CSVAGTSGAVQETQYF
D: TRBD2
V: TRBV29-1
J: TRBJ2-5
size: many

DNA: TGTGCCAGCAGCTTAGGGAGTCTGAACACTGAAGCTTTCTTT
CDR3: CASSLGSLNTEAFF
D: NA
V: TRBV7-2
J: TRBJ1-1
size: many

DNA: TGTGCCAGCAGCTCGACCTCAGGGGTGGCTAACTATGGCTACACCTTC
CDR3: CASSSTSGVANYGYTF
D: NA
V: TRBV7-2
J: TRBJ1-2
size: few

DNA: TGTGCCAGCACGCCGGACCTGAGTGGCAGGGAGACCCAGTACTTC
CDR3: CASTPDLSGRETQYF
D: NA
V: TRBV6-6
J: TRBJ2-5
size: many

DNA: TGTGCCAGCAGTACAAACCTGGAGGGCACCGGGGAGCTGTTTTTT
CDR3: CASSTNLEGTGELFF
D: NA
V: TRBV7-9
J: TRBJ2-2
size: NA

DNA: TGCGCCAGCAGCCAAGAGAGGGGGAGGCTTGAACGAGGCTACACCTTC
CDR3: CASSQERGRLERGYTF
D: NA
V: TRBV4-3
J: TRBJ1-2
size: NA

DNA: TGTGCCAGCAGCGCGACTAGCGGGGGGGGTAACGAGCAGTACTTC
CDR3: CASSATSGGGNEQYF
D: TRBD2
V: TRBV9
J: TRBJ2-7
size: NA

DNA: TGTGCCAGCAGCCAACGGCAGGGGAGGGATACGCAGTATTTT
CDR3: CASSQRQGRDTQYF
D: NA
V: TRBV3-1
J: TRBJ2-3
size: NA

DNA: TGTGCCAGCAGCTTATATCCGGGACTAGCCTACAATGAGCAGTTCTTC
CDR3: CASSLYPGLAYNEQFF
D: TRBD2
V: TRBV9
J: TRBJ2-1
size: few

DNA: TGTGCCAGCAGCCACGAGTGGGTGGACCGGTATGGCTACACCTTC
CDR3: CASSHEWVDRYGYTF
D: NA
V: TRBV7-9
J: TRBJ1-2
size: many

DNA: TGCAGTGCAAAACTTCCGGGGGATGAAAAACTGTTTTTT
CDR3: CSAKLPGDEKLFF
D: NA
V: TRBV20-1
J: TRBJ1-4
size: many

DNA: TGCGCCAGCAGCCTAGACGGGACAAGACCCTACAATGAGCAGTTCTTC
CDR3: CASSLDGTRPYNEQFF
D: NA
V: TRBV4-3
J: TRBJ2-1
size: medium-sized

DNA: TGTGCCAGCAGTCAAGGGACAGGGGGTATGAGTCCTGAAGCTTTCTTT
CDR3: CASSQGTGGMSPEAFF
D: TRBD1
V: TRBV12-3/TRBV12-4
J: TRBJ1-1
size: many

DNA: TGTGCCAGCAGCGCGCTCATGAACACTGAAGCTTTCTTT
CDR3: CASSALMNTEAFF
D: NA
V: TRBV7-3
J: TRBJ1-1
size: many